The entry below describes one T cell receptor beta chain. Its antigen is not identified. Produced via immunoSEQ multiplex PCR; TCRdb's table is partial and in-frame only. The sample includes around 200,000 clones, 85% to 95% of them seen just once. The data stem from a study of T cell responses to AZD1222 COVID-19 vaccine. Study-level results: Possibly, clonal diversity was underestimated; donors were largely white British and included more females. Only after the peak T cell response were repertoires sampled. A reported finding is that nearly half of spike-specific TCRs target unmutated variant regions.

The source is an adult who received the AZD1222 COVID-19 vaccine. Specimen: peripheral blood, collected 28 days after the second AZD1222 dose.

This chain's CDR3 is CAISNRGGNTGELFF. Written as DNA, the CDR3 is TGTGCCATTTCGAACAGGGGCGGTAACACCGGGGAGCTGTTTTTT. V gene TRBV6-6 combines with J gene TRBJ2-2; 7 nucleotides agree with TRBD1. Losses at the gene ends were 10 bases for V and 2 bases for J; bases not matched to a gene: 10. The V gene's germline CDR1 is MNHNY and CDR2 SVGAGI (reference sequence). The CDR3 loop spans 15 amino acids.